This TCR beta chain comes out of a study of control samples from healthy donors and cancer patients. CDR1 is KGHDR and CDR2 is SFDVKD in the germline V gene. This CDR3 has 16 amino acids. Trimming removed 6 bases from V and 4 bases from J, with 18 bases in between. This table comes from immunoSEQ multiplex PCR, and its TCRdb copy is limited to in-frame clones, with some not included. The sample lists some 79,000 clones, more than 85% occurring once. This chain links TRBV24-1 with TRBJ1-5, with D possibly TRBD1 on 5 matching bases. This TCR was sampled from a middle-aged woman with lung cancer. The sequencing input was PBMCs. This CDR3 reads CATSPKGEGWNQPQHF. CDR3 coding DNA: TGTGCCACCAGTCCTAAGGGTGAGGGGTGGAATCAGCCCCAGCATTTT.